The T cell receptor beta chain under discussion was sequenced for a study of shared clonotypes between healthy human individuals. Study conclusions and caveats: A limitation of the genetic and exposure-history diversity represented arose from few donors.

As concerns this clone: Its antigen remains unknown.

Donors comprised healthy HIV-negative adults lacking recent acute infections or vaccinations. Using immunoSEQ multiplex PCR, the repertoire was profiled, and TCRdb retains in-frame clones only, with some absent. Of fewer than 2.5 million clones detected, 90% to 95% appear once; the ten largest clones hold around 0.37%. Trimming stripped 0 bases from V and 4 bases from J, with 18 bases between. Germline lookup yields CDR1 SGHDN and CDR2 FVKESK. The CDR3 length is 18 residues. The receptor's source is a man aged 18 to 30 in good health. Some clones in this sample may be carry-over from other donors' samples. The chain carries TRBV14 and TRBJ2-2; D could derive from TRBD1 or TRBD2 (5 bases each). The sample taken for sequencing was naive CD4+ T cells from PBMCs. Subset denoted: CD45RA+ positively selected. The CDR3 nucleotides read TGTGCCAGCAGCCAAGATTTATGGGACCCACCACCCACCGGGGAGCTGTTTTTT. This sequence encodes CASSQDLWDPPPTGELFF.